The 2 T cell receptor beta chains in this list originate from one sample, sequenced in a study of radiotherapy plus CTLA-4 blockade in lung cancer. Sequencing was performed with immunoSEQ multiplex PCR; in TCRdb, only in-frame clones are kept and a portion is missing. The profile covers 100,000 or so clones, with roughly four fifths appearing a single time and about 26% taken by the ten largest. This sample comprised peripheral blood, obtained from a patient treated with radiotherapy plus ipilimumab. The source is a human donor with non-small cell lung cancer that progressed on radiotherapy plus ipilimumab.

This clone was seen only once. The CDR3 region has the DNA TGCGCCAGCAGTCTAGGGACAGCGACAACGCTTCGAGCTTTCTTT. Translating gives CASSLGTATTLRAFF. J is TRBJ1-1 and V is TRBV5-1, with 7 bases that match TRBD1. Germline V lookup: CDR1 SGHRS, CDR2 YFSETQ. Losses at the gene ends were 5 bases for V and 10 bases for J; bases not matched to a gene: 17. There are 15 residues in the CDR3.

In DNA, the CDR3 is TGTGCCAGCTCATCATTAAGCGGAGCTTACAATGAGCAGTTCTTC. This codes for CASSSLSGAYNEQFF. The chain links TRBV18 to TRBJ2-1; maybe TRBD2 (5 bases). CDR3 length: 15 amino acids. The germline CDR1 and CDR2 sequences are KGHSH and LQKENI. The germline V and J ends were trimmed by 5 bases and 4 bases, with 15 bases remaining between them.